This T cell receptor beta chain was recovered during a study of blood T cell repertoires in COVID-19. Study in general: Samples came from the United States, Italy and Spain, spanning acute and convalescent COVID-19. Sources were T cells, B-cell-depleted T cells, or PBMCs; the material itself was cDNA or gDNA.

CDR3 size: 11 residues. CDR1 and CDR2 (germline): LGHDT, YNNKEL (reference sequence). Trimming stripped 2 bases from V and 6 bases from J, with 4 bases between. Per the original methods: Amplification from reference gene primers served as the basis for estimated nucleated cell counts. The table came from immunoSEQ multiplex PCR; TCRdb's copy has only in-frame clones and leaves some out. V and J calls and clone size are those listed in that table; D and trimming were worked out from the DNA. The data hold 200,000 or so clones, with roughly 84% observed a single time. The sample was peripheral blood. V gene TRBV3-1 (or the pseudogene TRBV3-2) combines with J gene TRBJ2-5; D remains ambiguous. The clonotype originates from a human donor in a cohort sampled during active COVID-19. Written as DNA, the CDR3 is TGTGCCAGCAGCCAAATAAAGACCCAGTACTTC. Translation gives CASSQIKTQYF.